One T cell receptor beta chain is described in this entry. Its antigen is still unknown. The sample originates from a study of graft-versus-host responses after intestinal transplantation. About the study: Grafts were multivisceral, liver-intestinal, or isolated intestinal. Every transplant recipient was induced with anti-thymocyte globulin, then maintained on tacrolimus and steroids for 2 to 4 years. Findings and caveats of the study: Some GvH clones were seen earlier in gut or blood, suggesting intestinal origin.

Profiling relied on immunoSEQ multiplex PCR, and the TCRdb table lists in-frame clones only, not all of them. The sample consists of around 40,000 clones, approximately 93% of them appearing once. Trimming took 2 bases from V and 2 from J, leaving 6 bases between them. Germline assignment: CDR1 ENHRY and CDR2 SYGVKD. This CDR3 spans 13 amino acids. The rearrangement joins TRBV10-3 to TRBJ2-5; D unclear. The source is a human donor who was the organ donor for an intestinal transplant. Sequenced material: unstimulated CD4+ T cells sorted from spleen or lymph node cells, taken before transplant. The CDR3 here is CAISEGLQETQYF. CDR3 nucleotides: TGTGCCATCAGTGAGGGCCTACAAGAGACCCAGTACTTC.